Following are 20 T cell receptor beta chains from one sample sequenced in a study of T-cell memory formation after mild COVID-19. MiXCR, applied by TCRdb to the 5' RACE reads, yields one record per CDR3 protein. The table records about 320,000 distinct CDR3 sequences, 14% of them present only once. Sequencing was done on a sample of PBMCs or a T cell subset sorted from them (not recorded which). Source of these receptors: a man aged 18 to 29 who had mild COVID-19 (a few samples of this study predate the infection). Cell type and time point are not known.

This clonotype has just a few counts. The chain links TRBV15 to TRBJ1-2; D is uncertain. V was shortened by 1 base and J by 4 bases, with 10 bases between the two germline ends. Germline V gene data show CDR1 as LNHNV and CDR2 as YYDKDF (reference sequence). The CDR3 consists of 14 residues. The CDR3 bases are TGTGCCACCAGCAGAGGAGGTAACCTCTATGGCTACACCTTC. It yields the protein CATSRGGNLYGYTF.

The chain carries TRBV20-1 and TRBJ2-2; perhaps TRBD1 as D (6 bases). CDR1 is DFQATT, CDR2 SNEGSKA, per germline (reference sequence). V was trimmed by 0 bases and J by 3 bases, leaving 11 bases between them. The CDR3 length is 15 residues. This CDR3 reads CSARDPNRDTGELFF. The CDR3 coding sequence is TGCAGTGCTAGAGACCCAAACAGGGACACCGGGGAGCTGTTTTTT.

The gene calls are TRBV5-6 and TRBJ2-2; D possibly corresponds to TRBD1 (6 bases). The V and J ends lost 4 bases and 0 bases respectively, with 19 bases between them. Germline V gene data show CDR1 as SGHDT and CDR2 as YYEEEE. The CDR3 contains 18 residues. CDR3 nucleotides: TGTGCCAGCAGCCGTACCGGGACACCGAGGACGAACACCGGGGAGCTGTTTTTT. Encoded protein: CASSRTGTPRTNTGELFF.

This chain joins TRBV5-1 and TRBJ2-3; a possible D gene is TRBD1 (5 bases). V lost 2 bases, J lost 2 bases, and 9 bases lay in between. CDR1 and CDR2 (germline): SGHRS, YFSETQ. The CDR3 consists of 14 residues. The CDR3 sequence is CASSLQDYTDTQYF. The CDR3 nucleotides read TGCGCCAGCAGCTTACAGGATTACACAGATACGCAGTATTTT.

This clonotype turned up a few times. The chain links TRBV11-2 to TRBJ2-3; 10 nucleotides line up with TRBD2. The CDR3 loop spans 16 amino acids. Trimming at V came to 1 base and at J to 5 bases, leaving 6 bases not matched to a gene. Germline V CDR1 and CDR2: SGHAT, FQNNGV. CDR3 DNA sequence: TGTGCCAGCAGCTTAGTCTTCCTAGCGGGGGAAGATACGCAGTATTTT. This gives the protein CASSLVFLAGEDTQYF.

This clonotype was counted between two and nine times. The rearrangement links TRBV6-5 to TRBJ2-3; D is unresolved. The germline gives CDR1 MNHEY, CDR2 SVGAGI. This CDR3 has 15 residues. V lost 2 bases and J lost 0, with 9 bases in between. The CDR3 sequence is CASSYDGRSTDTQYF. As DNA, the CDR3 is TGTGCCAGCAGTTACGACGGAAGGAGCACAGATACGCAGTATTTT.

The chain carries TRBV11-2 and TRBJ2-1; a possible D gene is TRBD2 (5 bases). The CDR3 runs 16 residues. Germline V gives CDR1 SGHAT, CDR2 FQNNGV. The V end was cut by 5 bases, the J end by 0 bases, with 14 bases between. CDR3 sequence (DNA): TGTGCCAGCAGCCCCTTGGCGGGCAACTCCTACAATGAGCAGTTCTTC. Translating it yields CASSPLAGNSYNEQFF.

This chain links TRBV6-5 with TRBJ1-2; TRBD1 agrees at 7 bases. With V trimmed by 5 bases and J by 4 bases, 10 bases remained unmatched. This CDR3 region has 15 residues. Per germline, CDR1 MNHEY and CDR2 SVGAGI. The CDR3 DNA follows: TGTGCCAGCAGTCCCCCGACAGGGTCGATCTATGGCTACACCTTC. Amino acids: CASSPPTGSIYGYTF.

The chain employs TRBV6-2 or TRBV6-3 and TRBJ1-1; 8 bases are shared with TRBD1. Germline V gives CDR1 MNHEY, CDR2 SVGEGT. After removal of 5 bases from V and 1 base from J, the junction contained 9 bases not matched to a gene. CDR3 length: 16 amino acids. CDR3 region: CASSKPQGAWNTEAFF. CDR3 DNA: TGTGCCAGCAGTAAACCTCAGGGGGCGTGGAACACTGAAGCTTTCTTT.

The rearrangement joins TRBV4-2 to TRBJ2-3, with unresolved D. Germline V lookup: CDR1 LGHNA, CDR2 YNFKEQ. The CDR3 has 13 amino acids. V was cut by 2 bases and J by 4 bases, with 7 bases left in between. The CDR3 DNA sequence: TGTGCCAGCAGCCAACGTCACCCAGATACGCAGTATTTT. Encoded protein: CASSQRHPDTQYF.

With regard to this clonotype: One end of the junction is discordant with germline, which a read error may explain. The rearrangement uses TRBV10-3 and TRBJ2-1, with 9 positions matching TRBD1. The CDR3 spans 13 residues. Germline CDR1 ENHRY, CDR2 SYGVKD. Here the CDR3 DNA reads TGTGCCATCAGGGGGACAGGGTACAATAAGCAGTTCTTC. Translated, it gives CAIRGTGYNKQFF.

This chain links TRBV9 with TRBJ1-3; D is unresolved. Germline CDR1 is SGDLS and CDR2 is YYNGEE. V lost 0 bases and J 3 bases, leaving 10 bases between the germline ends. CDR3 length equals 15 residues. The CDR3 spells CASSVVGAGGNTIYF. Here the CDR3 DNA reads TGTGCCAGCAGCGTAGTGGGAGCGGGTGGAAACACCATATATTTT.

This sequence joins TRBV10-3 and TRBJ1-3; possible D gene TRBD1, 6 bases. Germline V gene data show CDR1 as ENHRY and CDR2 as SYGVKD. V lost 4 bases and J lost 1, with 11 bases in between. The CDR3 length is 15 residues. CDR3 coding DNA: TGTGCCATCAGTGCAGGGGCGAGGTCTGGAAACACCATATATTTT. Translating it yields CAISAGARSGNTIYF.

This clonotype was detected a few times. The chain recombines TRBV2 with TRBJ2-3; weak D call: TRBD2 (5 bases). Germline V gene lookup returns CDR1 SNHLY and CDR2 FYNNEI. The CDR3 is 13 amino acids. Trimming pared 3 bases from V and 11 bases from J, leaving 15 bases between. The CDR3 sequence: CASSDSPPAGQYF. CDR3 bases: TGTGCCAGCAGTGATTCCCCCCCCGCGGGGCAGTATTTT.

The chain joins TRBV5-1 to TRBJ1-1; the D is unclear. The V gene lost 0 bases and the J gene lost 1 base, with 10 bases spanning the gap. The CDR3 is made up of 15 amino acids. Germline loops: CDR1 SGHRS, CDR2 YFSETQ. The CDR3 DNA follows: TGCGCCAGCAGCTTGGCCACAAAACCGAACACTGAAGCTTTCTTT. This encodes CASSLATKPNTEAFF.

This clonotype appeared a few times. The rearrangement joins TRBV5-1 to TRBJ1-2; D unclear. The V end lost 4 bases, the J end lost 2 bases, and 18 bases lay between the germline ends. Per germline, CDR1 SGHRS and CDR2 YFSETQ. The CDR3 contains 16 residues. Here the CDR3 DNA reads TGCGCCAGCAGCACGGACCCTGGGATCTCCAACTATGGCTACACCTTC. Translating gives CASSTDPGISNYGYTF.

This clonotype was counted a few times. The chain has TRBV5-4 and TRBJ2-4; maybe TRBD1 (7 bases). The germline V and J ends were trimmed by 4 bases and 9 bases, with 26 bases remaining between them. The germline gives CDR1 SGHNT, CDR2 YYREEE (reference sequence). This CDR3 is 17 amino acids long. The CDR3 DNA follows: TGTGCCAGCAGCCCCACCGCAGGGGGGAAAGATACTAGCATTCAGTACTTC. It yields the protein CASSPTAGGKDTSIQYF.

This clonotype was seen more than once but under ten times. CDR3 amino acids: CASSKERFQETQYF. The CDR3 region has the DNA TGTGCCAGCAGCAAGGAAAGGTTCCAAGAGACCCAGTACTTC. The chain uses TRBV28 and TRBJ2-5; D unclear. V was cut by 6 bases and J by 1 base, with 12 bases left in between. CDR3 size: 14 residues. CDR1 MDHEN and CDR2 SYDVKM come from the germline V gene.

This sequence joins TRBV9 and TRBJ2-5; 8 nucleotides agree with TRBD1. Per germline, CDR1 SGDLS and CDR2 YYNGEE. The CDR3 sequence is 15 residues long. The V segment lost 3 bases and the J segment 0 bases; nucleotides outside the gene matches: 4. The CDR3 here is CASSAGQVYQETQYF. The CDR3 DNA follows: TGTGCCAGCAGCGCGGGACAGGTGTACCAAGAGACCCAGTACTTC. The full variable domain, its missing parts supplied by reference TRBV9 and TRBJ2-5, is DSGVTQTPKHLITATGQRVTLRCSPRSGDLSVYWYQQSLDQGLQFLIQYYNGEERAKGNILERFSAQQFPDLHSELNLSSLELGDSALYFCASSAGQVYQETQYFGPGTRLLVL.

This clonotype was counted ten times or more. The chain carries TRBV25-1 and TRBJ2-7, with TRBD1 matching 7 bases. The J segment lost 4 bases and the V segment lost 6 bases, leaving 6 bases of the junction unmatched. The CDR3 consists of 13 residues. Germline V gene sequence: CDR1 MGHDK, CDR2 SYGVNS. CDR3 sequence reads: CASRRDSDYEQYF. CDR3 DNA: TGTGCCAGCAGGAGGGACAGCGATTACGAGCAGTACTTC.